This T cell receptor (beta chain) stems from a study of CD8 T cells in ankylosing spondylitis (dated by TCRdb to about 2017). Regarding the complete study: The study profiled T cell receptor beta repertoires in healthy donors and ankylosing spondylitis patients to find disease-linked TCR variants. In total, the full study cohort was made up of over a hundred healthy donors and some 26 ankylosing spondylitis patients. Samples of peripheral blood were taken, and for ankylosing spondylitis patients, synovial fluid was collected as well.

The sample was run on an Illumina HiSeq 2500. Quantitative 5'-RACE with molecular barcodes was used to prepare TCR beta libraries. In the original analysis: A new computational method, built on a probabilistic model of VDJ rearrangement, was used to identify disease-linked TCR variants. Starting from the raw public reads, TCRdb applied fastp trimming at Q25, assembled clones with MiXCR and retained in-frame beta chains. Merged by CDR3 protein, the rows form single entries marked with the most common genes and DNA. These V and J calls are TCRdb output, not the study's own analysis. Present in this sample are 85,000 to 100,000 distinct CDR3 sequences, roughly 8.8% of which were seen just once. The ten largest clonotypes hold roughly 5.5% of the sample. Overall study outcomes, separate from this receptor: The disease-linked clones had a CD8+ phenotype and were found at relatively low frequencies in peripheral blood. A TCR beta motif of several highly homologous amino acid variants appeared characteristic of blood from ankylosing spondylitis patients. Significant enrichment of the disease-linked clones was reported in matched synovial fluid samples from ankylosing spondylitis patients. Some TCR beta motif variants had previously been reported in synovial fluid and blood of reactive arthritis patients, which suggested common disease-initiation mechanisms.

CDR1 LGHDT and CDR2 YNNKEL are derived from the germline V gene (reference sequence). Its CDR3 holds 13 amino acids, cysteine through phenylalanine. CDR3 DNA is the only sequence kept; it has 39 bases, read in frame from the first base. Trimming at the junction amounts to 1 base on V and 4 bases on J, and the germline ends lie 4 bases apart. This clonotype was picked up many times. No antigen is known for it. There are no base qualities to consult, and no much larger clone falls within one base. The material sequenced was blood, either unsorted or a sorted T cell fraction (not recorded which). This TCR was sampled from a male donor with ankylosing spondylitis or in good health (not recorded which). Recombination connected TRBV3-1 to TRBJ2-2, with the identity of the D gene unclear. The sequenced DNA: TGTGCCAGCAGCCAAGCGAGCACCGGGGAGCTGTTTTTT. Translated, it gives CASSQASTGELFF.